This entry is about one T cell receptor beta chain. This clone was counted a single time. The clone's antigen remains unknown. No qualities accompany the bases; no much larger clone lies one base away. The donors belonged to the validation cohort of about 130 subjects, which was separate from the roughly 700-subject first cohort. This specimen belongs to a study of cytomegalovirus exposure and HLA in healthy donors (dated by TCRdb to 2016 to 2017). Context from the whole study: According to a later analysis, the 120 or so validation repertoires were produced on the same platform as the 666 repertoires of the first cohort. The study was designed to test whether signatures of past pathogen exposure could be identified by cataloging public T cell receptors. Along with the approximately 600-subject first cohort, a separate validation cohort of over a hundred different subjects was used. To predict cytomegalovirus infection status, the study combined high-throughput TCR immunosequencing, statistical association of individual TCRs with disease status, and machine learning.

Libraries were made using the immunoSEQ multiplex PCR assay. The paper's processing steps were these. A statistical classification framework was developed to diagnose cytomegalovirus status using the catalog of TCR beta chain sequences. TCRdb's version of the immuneACCESS table is confined to in-frame rearrangements and falls short of the full clone set. An unresolved V gene accounts for under half of the shortfall where checked; the remainder is of unknown origin. That table gives V, J and clone size, and the DNA gave D and trimming. This sample is represented by about 150,000 clones; more than 85% of them were singletons. The leading ten clones occupy about 0.64% of the sample. CDR1 and CDR2 are read off the germline V gene as MNHNS and SASEGT. Reading from cysteine to phenylalanine, the CDR3 counts 18 amino acids. Of the read, only the CDR3 DNA is kept; its 54 bases are in frame from base 1. Unmatched junction bases come to 11, with V trimmed by 4 bases and J by 1 base.

Overall study results and their limits: In the study, 150 to 200 TCR beta chains were listed as associated with cytomegalovirus. Most TCR sequences were observed very rarely across donors, whereas some public TCRs were present in many individuals. A later analysis lacked HLA typing for the validation cohort, so it scored co-occurrence in that cohort across all 120 repertoires. A few of the identified cytomegalovirus-associated TCR beta chains were confirmed in vitro to be specific for cytomegalovirus antigens. In a later analysis, TCRs clustered in the first cohort were found to also tend to co-occur in the 120 or so validation repertoires, with approximately 94% of cluster scores above 0. It was suggested by the authors that the approach could potentially be generalized to other disease states and immunological phenotypes. In both the original and validation cohorts, the classifier was reported to diagnose cytomegalovirus status with high specificity and sensitivity.

The clonotype was recovered from a man between 18 and 29 years old in good health and CMV-seronegative. Sample: PBMCs. The sequence joins TRBV6-1 to TRBJ2-7, with 12 bases matching TRBD1. The DNA reads TGTGCCAGCAGTGGCCGGGACAGGGGGCGTCAGGGGTCCTACGAGCAGTACTTC. Its protein is CASSGRDRGRQGSYEQYF.